This T cell receptor (beta chain) was retrieved from a study of blood T cell repertoires in COVID-19. With 0 bases removed from V and 6 bases from J, the gap between germline ends came to 15 bases. This CDR3 region has 16 residues. Germline-derived CDR1 and CDR2 are LGHNA and YSLEER. The data were produced by immunoSEQ multiplex PCR, yet TCRdb's version contains in-frame clones alone and is incomplete. The sample records about 110,000 clones, approximately 87% being singletons. The sample taken for sequencing was peripheral blood. The TCR originated in a woman in her sixties with acute or convalescent COVID-19. The rearrangement uses TRBV4-3 and TRBJ1-5, with D possibly matching TRBD1 (5 bases). Here the CDR3 DNA reads TGCGCCAGCAGCCAAGAATTCAGGCAGGGCGGTCAGCCCCAGCATTTT. It specifies CASSQEFRQGGQPQHF.